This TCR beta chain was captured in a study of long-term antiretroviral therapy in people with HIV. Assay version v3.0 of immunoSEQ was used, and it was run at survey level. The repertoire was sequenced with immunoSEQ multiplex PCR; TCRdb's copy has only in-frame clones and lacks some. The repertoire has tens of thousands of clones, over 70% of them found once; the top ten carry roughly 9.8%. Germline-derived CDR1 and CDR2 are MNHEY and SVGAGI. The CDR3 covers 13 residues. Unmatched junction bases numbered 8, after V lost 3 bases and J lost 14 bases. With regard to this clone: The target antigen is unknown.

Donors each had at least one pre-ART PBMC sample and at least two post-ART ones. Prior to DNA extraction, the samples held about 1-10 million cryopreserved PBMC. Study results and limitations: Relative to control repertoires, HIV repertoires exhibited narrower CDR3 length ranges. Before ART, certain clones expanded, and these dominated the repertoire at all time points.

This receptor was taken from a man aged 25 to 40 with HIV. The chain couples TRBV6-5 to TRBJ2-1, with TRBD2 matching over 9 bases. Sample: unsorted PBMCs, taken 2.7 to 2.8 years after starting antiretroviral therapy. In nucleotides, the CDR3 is TGTGCCAGCAGTTATGGGGCGGGAGGGCCAAAGTTCTTC. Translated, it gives CASSYGAGGPKFF.